This TCR beta chain was identified during a study of CD8 T cells in ankylosing spondylitis. This CDR3 is built from 17 residues. Findings and caveats of the study: Past research had described some motif variants in reactive arthritis synovial fluid and blood. Made up of fewer than 10 highly homologous variants, a TCR beta motif appeared characteristic of ankylosing spondylitis blood. Clones that were linked to disease were CD8+ and were relatively rare in peripheral blood. Significantly higher representation of disease-linked clones was reported for matched ankylosing spondylitis synovial fluid.

Details on this clonotype: Its target is not known.

One entry per CDR3 protein results from TCRdb running MiXCR on the 5' RACE reads. The repertoire holds roughly 670,000 distinct CDR3 sequences, with around 17% as singletons. The sample was blood, either unsorted or a sorted T cell fraction (not recorded which). This chain uses TRBV21-1 with TRBJ2-7. TRBV21-1 is assigned pseudogene status. This TCR came from a male donor with ankylosing spondylitis. The CDR3 bases are TGTGCCAGCAGCAAAGCGGGTGCGCGGGAGGCTTCCTACGAGCAGTACTTC. Protein: CASSKAGAREASYEQYF.